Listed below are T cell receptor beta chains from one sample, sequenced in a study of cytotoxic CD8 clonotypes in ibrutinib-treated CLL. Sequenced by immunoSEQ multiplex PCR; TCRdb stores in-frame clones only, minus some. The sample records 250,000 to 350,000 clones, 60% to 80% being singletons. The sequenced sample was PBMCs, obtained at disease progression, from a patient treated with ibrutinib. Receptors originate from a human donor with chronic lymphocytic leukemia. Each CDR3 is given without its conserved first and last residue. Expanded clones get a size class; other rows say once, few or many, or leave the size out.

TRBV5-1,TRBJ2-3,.,ASSLAHGLAGDTDTQY
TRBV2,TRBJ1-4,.,ASSEWDRVGKLF
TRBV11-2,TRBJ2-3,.,ASSLGGGPSTDTQY
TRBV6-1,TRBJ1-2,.,ASSPGLLGYT
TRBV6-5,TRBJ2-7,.,ASSRLAGAYEQY
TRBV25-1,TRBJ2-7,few,ASSDSSYEQY
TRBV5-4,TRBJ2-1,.,ASSLGQESYNEQF
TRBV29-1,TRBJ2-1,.,SVEVFVFRDRVDEQF
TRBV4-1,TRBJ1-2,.,ASSHSPLDKGYT
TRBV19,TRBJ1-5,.,ASSIGGDSNQPQH
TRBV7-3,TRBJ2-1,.,ASSLSGNEQF
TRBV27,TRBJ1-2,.,ASSWGTGLYGYT
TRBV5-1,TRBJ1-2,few,ASSAQAIYGYT
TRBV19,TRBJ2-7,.,ASSSDTLSYEQY
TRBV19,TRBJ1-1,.,ASSPRTGPNTEAF
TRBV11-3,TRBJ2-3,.,ASSLGARSHHSTDTQY
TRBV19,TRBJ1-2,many,ASSVGQIPQYGYT
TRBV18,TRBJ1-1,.,ASSPREGVNTEAF
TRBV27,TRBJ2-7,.,ASSLLRGGTVYEQY
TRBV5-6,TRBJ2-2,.,ASSQRGLLGDTGELF
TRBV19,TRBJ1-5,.,ASSIRGGRNQPQH
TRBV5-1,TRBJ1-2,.,ASREGGYGYT
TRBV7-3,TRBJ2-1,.,ASSLRTGRGYNEQF
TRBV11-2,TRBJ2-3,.,ASSLELILRQY
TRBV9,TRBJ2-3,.,ASSPYGSDSDTQY
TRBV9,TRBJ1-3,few,ASSETESGRNTIY
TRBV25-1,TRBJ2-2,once,ASSEWQLAGTGELF
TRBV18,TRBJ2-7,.,ASSPLGGEQY
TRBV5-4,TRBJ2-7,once,ASSPIDRAQHEQY
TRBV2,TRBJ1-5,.,ASSIMGYSNQPQH
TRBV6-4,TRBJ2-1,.,ASSPGGAVYNEQF
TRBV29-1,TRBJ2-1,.,SVKTRYGPNEQF
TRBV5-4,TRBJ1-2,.,ASSRPDRNYGYT
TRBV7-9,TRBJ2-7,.,ASSPTLAGSYEQY
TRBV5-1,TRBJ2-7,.,ASSLDGGGTPYEQY
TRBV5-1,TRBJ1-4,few,ASSNRALANEKLF
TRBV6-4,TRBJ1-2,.,ASRLTPGQGWGYT
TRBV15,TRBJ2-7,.,ATSRKFNSYEQY
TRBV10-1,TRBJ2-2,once,ASSTGGNTGELF
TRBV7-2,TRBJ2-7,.,AINRLAGGYEQY
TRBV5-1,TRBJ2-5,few,ASSLVAGGGETQY
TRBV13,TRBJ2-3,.,ASSLDPRGEEWTDTQY
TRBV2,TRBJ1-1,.,ASKGRTEAF
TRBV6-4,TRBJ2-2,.,ASRPSGNTGELF
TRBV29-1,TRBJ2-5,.,SVDPHLGGTQY
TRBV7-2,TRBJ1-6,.,ASSLGGARGNSPLH
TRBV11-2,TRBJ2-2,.,ASSLDGFRATGELF
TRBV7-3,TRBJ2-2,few,ASSSGFTGELF
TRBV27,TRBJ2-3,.,ASSPSSGGPYTQY